Following are 5 T cell receptor beta chains from one sample sequenced in a study. MiXCR, run by TCRdb on the 5' RACE reads, gives a single entry per CDR3 protein. Among around 21,000 distinct CDR3 sequences listed, approximately 28% were seen once. What was sequenced was tumor-infiltrating naive CD4+ T cells sorted from the breast tumor. Subset of the sample: naive CD4+ T cells, CD4+CD45RA+CD25-. The receptors derive from a female donor with breast cancer.

This clonotype occurred a few times. Its ends do not fully match the called genes, so a read error is possible. The V gene is TRBV7-9, the J gene TRBJ1-5; tentatively, D is TRBD1 (5 bases). CDR3 length: 14 amino acids. The germline gives CDR1 SEHNR, CDR2 FQNEAQ (reference sequence). The DNA for the CDR3 is TGTGCCAGCACCCCCGGTGGGGGGAATCAGCCCCGGCATTTT. Its translation is CASTPGGGNQPRHF.

The chain carries TRBV5-1 and TRBJ2-1; D might be TRBD1 or TRBD2, each matching 7 bases. Germline CDR1 is SGHRS and CDR2 is YFSETQ. The CDR3 runs 20 residues. The V and J ends lost 4 bases and 1 base respectively, with 27 bases between them. The CDR3 sequence is CASSPTTGVPTSRSYNEQFF. The CDR3 DNA is TGCGCCAGCAGCCCGACCACAGGGGTACCGACTAGCAGGTCCTACAATGAGCAGTTCTTC.

The chain is built from TRBV29-1 and TRBJ1-3, with 10 bases matching TRBD1. Trimming cost V 5 bases and J 1 base; bases outside gene matches: 5. The CDR3 totals 15 residues. The V gene's germline CDR1 is SQVTM and CDR2 ANQGSEA. CDR3 loop: CSVSGTGESGNTIYF. In nucleotides, the CDR3 is TGCAGCGTTTCCGGGACAGGGGAATCTGGAAACACCATATATTTT.

This clonotype was counted a few times. The V and J genes are TRBV24-1 and TRBJ2-1; D perhaps matches TRBD2 (5 bases). Trimming cost V 1 base and J 1 base, with 7 bases left between them. There are 15 residues in the CDR3. Germline V gives CDR1 KGHDR, CDR2 SFDVKD. CDR3 DNA: TGTGCCACCAGTGATTTTGAGGGATCCTACAATGAGCAGTTCTTC. This sequence encodes CATSDFEGSYNEQFF.

The CDR3 spells CASSVQEGSSYEQYF. The CDR3 DNA is TGTGCCAGCAGCGTACAGGAGGGTAGCTCCTACGAGCAGTACTTC. The chain couples TRBV9 to TRBJ2-7, with a tentative D call TRBD2 (6 bases). CDR1 SGDLS and CDR2 YYNGEE come from the germline V gene. This CDR3 is 15 amino acids long. V shed 1 base and J shed 0 bases, with 11 bases lying between them.